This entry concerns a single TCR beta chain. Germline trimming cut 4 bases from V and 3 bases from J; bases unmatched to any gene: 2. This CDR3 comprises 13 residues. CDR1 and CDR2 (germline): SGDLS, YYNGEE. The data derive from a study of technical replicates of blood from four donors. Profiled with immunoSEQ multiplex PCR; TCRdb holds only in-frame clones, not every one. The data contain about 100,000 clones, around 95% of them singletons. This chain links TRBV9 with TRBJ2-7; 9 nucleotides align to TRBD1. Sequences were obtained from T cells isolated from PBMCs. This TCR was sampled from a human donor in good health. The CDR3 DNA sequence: TGTGCCAGCAGCCCGGGACAGGGCTACGAGCAGTACTTC. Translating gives CASSPGQGYEQYF.